This section outlines one T cell receptor beta chain sequence together with its context. This CDR3 is also generated by other DNA sequences in the sample. These data are taken from a study of sequential checkpoint blockade in melanoma. Whole-study context: Patients were randomized 1:1 to nivolumab-then-ipilimumab or ipilimumab-then-nivolumab first-line. After both sequences, patients received maintenance nivolumab.

Treatment reported: randomized to nivolumab then ipilimumab (arm A) or the reverse (arm B). Patients had received no earlier DNA-damaging chemotherapy. V shed 5 bases and J shed 0 bases, with 10 bases lying between them. Germline CDR1 is LNHNV and CDR2 is YYDKDF (reference sequence). CDR3 length equals 15 residues. Only in-frame clones appear in the TCRdb table, and some are missing; sequencing was by immunoSEQ multiplex PCR. The repertoire holds over 10,000 clones, with under 80% as singletons. This specimen was CD8+ T cells sorted from blood (inferred from file names), taken from a patient given nivolumab and ipilimumab in sequence. This TCR came from a human donor with melanoma. V usage is TRBV15 and J usage is TRBJ2-2, with D possibly being TRBD2 (6 bases). The CDR3 sequence is CATSPGVSNTGELFF. The CDR3 nucleotides read TGTGCCACCAGCCCGGGGGTCTCGAACACCGGGGAGCTGTTTTTT. The variable domain in full, with the rest retrieved from reference TRBV15 and TRBJ2-2, is DAMVIQNPRYQVTQFGKPVTLSCSQTLNHNVMYWYQQKSSQAPKLLFHYYDKDFNNEADTPDNFQSRRPNTSFCFLDIRSPGLGDTAMYLCATSPGVSNTGELFFGEGSRLTVL.